Below, 13 T cell receptor beta chains from the same sample are listed, as sequenced in a study of blood T cell repertoires in COVID-19. Sequenced by immunoSEQ multiplex PCR; TCRdb stores in-frame clones only, minus some. The repertoire holds 90,000 to 150,000 clones, 82% seen once, with about 12% in the top ten. The sequenced sample consisted of peripheral blood. Every receptor here comes from a human donor in a cohort sampled during active COVID-19.

The chain combines TRBV28 with TRBJ2-3, with 10 positions matching TRBD1. V gave up 7 bases and J gave up 3 bases; unmatched junction bases: 7. The germline gives CDR1 MDHEN, CDR2 SYDVKM. The CDR3 covers 15 residues. CDR3 loop: CASTLPGQGTDTQYF. CDR3 in DNA: TGTGCCAGCACTCTCCCGGGACAGGGGACAGATACGCAGTATTTT.

The V gene is TRBV5-1, the J gene TRBJ2-1; 9 positions match TRBD1. There are 16 residues in the CDR3. From germline, CDR1 is SGHRS and CDR2 YFSETQ. V shed 4 bases, J shed 5 bases, and the junction held 10 bases outside the gene matches. CDR3 bases: TGCGCCAGCAGCCCTAGAAGGGACAGGGCGAACAATGAGCAGTTCTTC. The encoded protein is CASSPRRDRANNEQFF.

V gene TRBV19 combines with J gene TRBJ2-7, with 10 positions matching TRBD1. The CDR3 consists of 16 residues. V lost 4 bases and J lost 8; bases outside the gene matches: 14. Germline CDR1 is LNHDA and CDR2 is SQIVND (reference sequence). This CDR3 reads CASSTPFDRGQGKQYF. CDR3 nucleotide sequence: TGTGCCAGTAGTACCCCCTTTGACAGGGGGCAAGGCAAGCAGTACTTC.

The chain links TRBV11-2 to TRBJ2-1; maybe TRBD2 (6 bases). Trimming cost V 1 base and J 2 bases, with 9 bases left between them. Germline CDR1 reads SGHAT; CDR2 reads FQNNGV. CDR3 length: 15 residues. CDR3 loop: CASSLGSGPYNEQFF. The CDR3 DNA reads TGTGCCAGCAGCTTAGGTAGCGGACCCTACAATGAGCAGTTCTTC.

This chain links TRBV6-5 with TRBJ2-1; a weak D match, TRBD1 (6 bases). This CDR3 has 13 amino acids. The ends were cut back, 5 bases at V and 8 bases at J, with 13 bases in the middle. CDR1 and CDR2 (germline): MNHEY, SVGAGI. CDR3 sequence (DNA): TGTGCCAGCAGTCCCCCGGGACACCATGAGCAGTTCTTC. The encoded protein is CASSPPGHHEQFF.

The chain is built from TRBV3-1 (or the pseudogene TRBV3-2) and TRBJ2-1, with a possible D match to TRBD2 (6 bases). This CDR3 region has 19 residues. The germline gives CDR1 LGHDT, CDR2 YNNKEL (reference sequence). Trimming removed 0 bases at V and 8 bases at J, with 26 bases between. DNA for the CDR3: TGTGCCAGCAGCCAAGATGTCGGTTGGGAACCGGCGGGGTGGGATGAGCAGTTCTTC. Its protein product is CASSQDVGWEPAGWDEQFF.

V and J are TRBV18 and TRBJ1-6; D may be TRBD1 (5 bases). V was trimmed by 2 bases and J by 14 bases, leaving 13 bases between them. This CDR3 region has 13 residues. The V gene's germline CDR1 is KGHSH and CDR2 LQKENI. DNA for the CDR3: TGTGCCAGCTCACCAGGTCTGGACAAGGCCCTCCACTTT. This encodes CASSPGLDKALHF.

The CDR3 DNA reads TGTGCCAGCAGCCTCTGGACTAGCGGGGATCAAGAGACCCAGTACTTC. Protein: CASSLWTSGDQETQYF. This sequence joins TRBV3-1 (or the pseudogene TRBV3-2) and TRBJ2-5, with 12 bases lining up with TRBD2. The CDR3 spans 16 residues. V lost 4 bases and J lost 2; bases outside the gene matches: 5. Per the germline V gene, CDR1 is LGHDT and CDR2 is YNNKEL (reference sequence).

This clone was seen more than once but under ten times. It is likely a read error, because the conserved phenylalanine at the end of the CDR3 is missing. The limits of the CDR3 on the DNA are not certain, so only TCRdb's listed CDR3 is given. The chain combines TRBV5-4 with TRBJ1-1; the DNA was not used to check the table's D call, TRBD1. The CDR3 contains 11 residues when both ends are counted. The germline CDR1 and CDR2 sequences are SGHNT and YYREEE (reference sequence). CDR3: CASSRLGTSPE.

The chain joins TRBV6-5 to TRBJ2-2; perhaps TRBD1 as D (6 bases). The CDR3 length is 15 residues. Trimming took 6 bases from V and 0 from J, leaving 11 bases between them. Per germline, CDR1 MNHEY and CDR2 SVGAGI. The CDR3: CASSEGTTNTGELFF. The CDR3 DNA is TGTGCCAGCAGCGAGGGGACAACGAACACCGGGGAGCTGTTTTTT.

The chain employs TRBV5-1 and TRBJ2-3; 14 bases are shared with TRBD2. This CDR3 has 17 residues. V shed 0 bases, J shed 1 base, and the junction held 1 base outside the gene matches. Per germline, CDR1 SGHRS and CDR2 YFSETQ. CDR3 protein: CASSLAGLAGGTDTQYF. The CDR3 region has the DNA TGCGCCAGCAGCTTGGCGGGACTAGCGGGGGGCACAGATACGCAGTATTTT.

This clone was observed a single time. DNA of the CDR3: TGTGCCAGCAGCTCCAACAGGGCCTCCTACGAGCAGTACTTC. Its translation: CASSSNRASYEQYF. The V gene is TRBV7-2, the J gene TRBJ2-7, with TRBD1 as a possible D gene (6 bases). The CDR3 has 14 amino acids. The germline V and J ends were trimmed by 4 bases and 0 bases, with 10 bases remaining between them. In germline, CDR1 is SGHTA, CDR2 FQGNSA.

CDR3 in amino acids: CASETGIDGANVLTF. The CDR3 region has the DNA TGTGCCAGCGAGACAGGGATCGATGGGGCCAACGTCCTGACTTTC. This sequence joins TRBV16 and TRBJ2-6; 7 nucleotides agree with TRBD1. The CDR3 spans 15 residues. V was pared by 8 bases and J by 3 bases, with 7 bases of the junction left unmatched. The germline CDR1 and CDR2 sequences are KGHSY and FQNENV.